This TCR beta chain was observed in a study of cytomegalovirus exposure and HLA in healthy donors. The PCR ran on 60 Vbeta and 13 Jbeta primers. Generated by immunoSEQ multiplex PCR, the TCRdb table keeps only in-frame clones and is missing some. The sample data list tens of thousands of clones. Germline CDR1 reads SGHRS; CDR2 reads YFSETQ. This CDR3 spans 13 amino acids. The V end was cut by 5 bases, the J end by 2 bases, with 11 bases between. The sample comprised PBMCs. The chain employs TRBV5-1 and TRBJ2-7; weak D call: TRBD2 (5 bases). The receptor was derived from a man in his late teens or twenties in good health and CMV-seropositive. CDR3 residues: CASREGATYEQYF. The CDR3 region has the DNA TGCGCCAGCAGAGAGGGAGCGACCTACGAGCAGTACTTC.